This TCR beta chain was identified in a study of T cell repertoires in cytomegalovirus infection. MiXCR, applied by TCRdb to the reads, yields one record per CDR3 protein. This sample has 750,000 to 900,000 distinct CDR3 sequences; almost 30% occur once, and the top ten carry about 12%. Study-level findings and limits: Accumulated public TCR beta family frequency recognized individuals carrying CMV together with the relevant HLA.

Remarks on this clonotype: Its target is not known.

The sequence was collected from a human donor in good health (CMV status not recorded). Some clones in this sample may be carry-over from other donors' samples. The material sequenced was cultured CD8+ T cells from PBMCs, taken from culture after CMV antigen stimulation.

Here the CDR3 reads CASSDRKTRSYNEQFF. The CDR3 DNA is TGTGCCAGCAGTGACAGAAAAACCCGCTCCTACAATGAGCAGTTCTTC. J is TRBJ2-1 and V is TRBV12-3 or TRBV12-4, with D possibly matching TRBD1 (5 bases). V lost 5 bases to trimming and J lost 0 bases, with 14 bases between them. The CDR3 length is 16 residues.